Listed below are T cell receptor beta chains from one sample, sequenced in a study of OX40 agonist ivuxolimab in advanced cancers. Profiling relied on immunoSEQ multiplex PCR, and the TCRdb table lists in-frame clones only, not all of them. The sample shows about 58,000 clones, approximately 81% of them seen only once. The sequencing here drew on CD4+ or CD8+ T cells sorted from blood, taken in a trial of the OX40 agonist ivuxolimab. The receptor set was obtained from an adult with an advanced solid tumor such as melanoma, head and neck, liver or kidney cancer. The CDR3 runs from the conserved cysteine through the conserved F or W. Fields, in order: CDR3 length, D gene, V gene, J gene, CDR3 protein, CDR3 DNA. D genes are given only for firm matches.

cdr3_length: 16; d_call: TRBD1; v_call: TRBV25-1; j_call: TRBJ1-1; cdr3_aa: CASSEDRGFMNTEAFF; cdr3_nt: TGTGCCAGCAGTGAGGACAGGGGTTTCATGAACACTGAAGCTTTCTTT
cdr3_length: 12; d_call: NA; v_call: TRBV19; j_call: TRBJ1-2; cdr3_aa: CASSGRAYGYTF; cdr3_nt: TGTGCCAGTAGTGGGAGGGCCTATGGCTACACCTTC
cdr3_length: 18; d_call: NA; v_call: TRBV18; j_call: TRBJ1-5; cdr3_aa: CASSQVTGQTYSNQPQHF; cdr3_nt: TGTGCCAGCTCACAAGTGACAGGTCAGACGTATAGCAATCAGCCCCAGCATTTT
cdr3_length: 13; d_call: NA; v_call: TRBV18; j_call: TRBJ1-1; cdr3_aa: CASSQPENTEAFF; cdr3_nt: TGTGCCAGCTCACAACCTGAGAACACTGAAGCTTTCTTT
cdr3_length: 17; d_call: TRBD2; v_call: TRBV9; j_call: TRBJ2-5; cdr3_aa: CASSVGASGSLGETQYF; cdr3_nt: TGTGCCAGCAGCGTAGGCGCTAGCGGGAGCCTCGGAGAGACCCAGTACTTC
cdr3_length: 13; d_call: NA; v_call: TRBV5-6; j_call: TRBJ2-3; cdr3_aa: CASSLKSAFTQYF; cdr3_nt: TGTGCCAGCAGCTTGAAGTCCGCTTTCACGCAGTATTTT
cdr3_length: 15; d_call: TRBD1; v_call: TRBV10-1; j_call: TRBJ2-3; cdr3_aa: CASSLGQGSGDTQYF; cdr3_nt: TGCGCCAGCAGTTTGGGACAGGGCTCAGGGGATACGCAGTATTTT
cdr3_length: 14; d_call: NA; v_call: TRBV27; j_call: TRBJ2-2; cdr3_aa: CASSFVGLAGELFF; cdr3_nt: TGTGCCAGCAGTTTTGTGGGTTTGGCCGGGGAGCTGTTTTTT
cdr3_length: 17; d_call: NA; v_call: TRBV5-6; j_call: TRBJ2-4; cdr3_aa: CASSWTANELAKNIQYF; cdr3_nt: TGTGCCAGCAGCTGGACAGCAAACGAACTAGCCAAAAACATTCAGTACTTC
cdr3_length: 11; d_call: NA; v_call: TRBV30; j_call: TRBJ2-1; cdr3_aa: CAWSVSHEQFF; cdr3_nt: TGTGCCTGGAGTGTAAGCCATGAGCAGTTCTTC
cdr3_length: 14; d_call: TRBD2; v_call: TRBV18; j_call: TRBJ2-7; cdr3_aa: CASSPSGGNNEQYF; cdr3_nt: TGTGCCAGCTCACCGAGCGGGGGCAACAACGAGCAGTACTTC
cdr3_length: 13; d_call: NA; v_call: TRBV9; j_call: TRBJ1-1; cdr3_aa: CASSFQGDTEAFF; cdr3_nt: TGTGCCAGCAGCTTTCAGGGAGACACTGAAGCTTTCTTT
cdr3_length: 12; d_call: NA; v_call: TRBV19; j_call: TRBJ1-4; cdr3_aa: CASSTRQEKLFF; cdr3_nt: TGTGCCAGTAGTACTCGACAGGAAAAACTGTTTTTT
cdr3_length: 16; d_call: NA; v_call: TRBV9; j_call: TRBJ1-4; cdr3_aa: CASSPLLHGYREKLFF; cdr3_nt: TGTGCCAGCAGCCCGCTCCTCCACGGCTATCGGGAAAAACTGTTTTTT
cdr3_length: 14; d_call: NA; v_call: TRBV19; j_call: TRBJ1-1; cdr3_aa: CASSIGGGADEAFF; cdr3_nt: TGTGCCAGTAGTATAGGGGGGGGCGCAGATGAAGCTTTCTTT